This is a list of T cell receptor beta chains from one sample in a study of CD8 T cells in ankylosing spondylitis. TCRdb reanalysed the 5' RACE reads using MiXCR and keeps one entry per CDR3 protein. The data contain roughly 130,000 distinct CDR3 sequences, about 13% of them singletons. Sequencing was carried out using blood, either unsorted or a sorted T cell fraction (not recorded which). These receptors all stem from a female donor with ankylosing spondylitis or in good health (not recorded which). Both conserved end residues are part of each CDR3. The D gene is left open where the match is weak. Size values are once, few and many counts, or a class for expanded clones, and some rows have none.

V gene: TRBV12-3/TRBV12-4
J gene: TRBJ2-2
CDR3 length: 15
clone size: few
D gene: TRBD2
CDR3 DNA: TGTGCCACCGGGCTAGCGGGAGTTGAAGGCGGGGAGCTGTTTTTT
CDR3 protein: CATGLAGVEGGELFF

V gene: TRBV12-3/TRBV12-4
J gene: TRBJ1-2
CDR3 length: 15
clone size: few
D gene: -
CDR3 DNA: TGTGCCAGCAGTTCCCGGGAACAGCCTAACTATGGCTACACCTTC
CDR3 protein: CASSSREQPNYGYTF

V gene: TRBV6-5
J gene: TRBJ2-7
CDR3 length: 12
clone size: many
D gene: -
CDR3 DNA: TGTGCCAGCAGCCGCGGCGACCCCGAGCAGTACTTC
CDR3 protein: CASSRGDPEQYF

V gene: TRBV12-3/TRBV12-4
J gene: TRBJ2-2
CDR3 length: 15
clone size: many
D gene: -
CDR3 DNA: TGTGCCAGCAGTTTAATTCGAAGTTACACCGGGGAGCTGTTTTTT
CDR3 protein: CASSLIRSYTGELFF

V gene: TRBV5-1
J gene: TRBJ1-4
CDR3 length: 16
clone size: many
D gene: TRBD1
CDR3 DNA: TGCGCCAGCAGGGCTACAGGGGGCACAGCTAATGAAAAACTGTTTTTT
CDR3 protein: CASRATGGTANEKLFF

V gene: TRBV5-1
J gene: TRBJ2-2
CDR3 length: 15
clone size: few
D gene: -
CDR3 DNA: TGCGCCAGCAGTAAAGACAGCACTAACACCGGGGAGCTGTTTTTT
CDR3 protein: CASSKDSTNTGELFF

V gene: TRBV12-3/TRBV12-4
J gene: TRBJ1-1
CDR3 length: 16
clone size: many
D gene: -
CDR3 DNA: TGTGCCAGCAGTTGGCGGGCGGGGATGGTGAACACTGAAGCTTTCTTT
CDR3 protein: CASSWRAGMVNTEAFF

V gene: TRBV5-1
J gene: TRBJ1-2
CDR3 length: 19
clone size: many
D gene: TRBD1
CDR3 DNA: TGCGCCAGCAGCCCTTGGCCTGTAGACAGGGGCCATACGCCCTATGGCTACACCTTC
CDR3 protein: CASSPWPVDRGHTPYGYTF

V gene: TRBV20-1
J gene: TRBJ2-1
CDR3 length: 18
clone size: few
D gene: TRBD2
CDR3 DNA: TGCAGTGCTAGAGCGGAGACTAGCGGGAGTCGTAGCTACAATGAGCAGTTCTTC
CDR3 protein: CSARAETSGSRSYNEQFF

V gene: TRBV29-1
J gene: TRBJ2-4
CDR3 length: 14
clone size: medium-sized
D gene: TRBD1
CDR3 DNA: TGCAGCGTGATGCAGGGGGTGGTCAAAAACATTCAGTACTTC
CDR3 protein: CSVMQGVVKNIQYF

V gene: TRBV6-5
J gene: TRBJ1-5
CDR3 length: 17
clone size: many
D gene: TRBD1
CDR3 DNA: TGTGCCAGCAGTTACTTAAAAGGGACAGGGGGAAAGCAGCCCCAGCATTTT
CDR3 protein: CASSYLKGTGGKQPQHF

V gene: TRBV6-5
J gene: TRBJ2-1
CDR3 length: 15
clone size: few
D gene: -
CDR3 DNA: TGTGCCAGCAGTTACTCCCGGGGGTCCTACAATGAGCAGTTCTTC
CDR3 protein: CASSYSRGSYNEQFF

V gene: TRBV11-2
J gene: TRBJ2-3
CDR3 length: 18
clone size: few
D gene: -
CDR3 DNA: TGTGCCAGCAGCTTAAGGGGGCCCGCGGGACGGAATACAGATACGCAGTATTTT
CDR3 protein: CASSLRGPAGRNTDTQYF

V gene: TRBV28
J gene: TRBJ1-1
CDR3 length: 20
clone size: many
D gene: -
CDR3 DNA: TGTGCCAGCAGTCCGGCGGGGCGATTTTCTAGGGGGGCTATGAACACTGAAGCTTTCTTT
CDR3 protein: CASSPAGRFSRGAMNTEAFF

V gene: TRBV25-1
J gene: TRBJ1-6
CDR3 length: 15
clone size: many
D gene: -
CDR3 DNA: TGTGCCAGCGTACAGGACCGCCCCGATAATTCACCCCTCCACTTT
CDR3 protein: CASVQDRPDNSPLHF

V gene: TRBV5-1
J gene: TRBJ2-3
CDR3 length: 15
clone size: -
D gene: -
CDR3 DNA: TGCGCCAGCAGCCCCGAGGACTATCCCACAGATACGCAGTATTTT
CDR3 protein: CASSPEDYPTDTQYF